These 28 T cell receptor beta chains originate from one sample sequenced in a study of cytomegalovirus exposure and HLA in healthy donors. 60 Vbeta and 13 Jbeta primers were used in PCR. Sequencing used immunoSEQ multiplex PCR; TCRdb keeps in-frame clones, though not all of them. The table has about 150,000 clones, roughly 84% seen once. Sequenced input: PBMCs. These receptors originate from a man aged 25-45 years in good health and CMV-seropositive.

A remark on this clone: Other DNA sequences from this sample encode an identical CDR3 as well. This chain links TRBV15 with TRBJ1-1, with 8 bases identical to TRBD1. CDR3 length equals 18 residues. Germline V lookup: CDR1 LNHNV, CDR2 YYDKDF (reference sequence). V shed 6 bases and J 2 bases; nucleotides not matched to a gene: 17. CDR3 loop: CATSPGGLEGYYNTEAFF. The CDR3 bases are TGTGCCACCAGTCCAGGGGGCCTCGAGGGGTATTATAACACTGAAGCTTTCTTT.

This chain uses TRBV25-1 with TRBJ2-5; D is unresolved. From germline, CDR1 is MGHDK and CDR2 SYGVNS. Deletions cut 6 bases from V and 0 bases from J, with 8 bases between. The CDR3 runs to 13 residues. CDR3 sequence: CASRAQHQETQYF. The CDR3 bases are TGTGCCAGCAGAGCGCAACACCAAGAGACCCAGTACTTC.

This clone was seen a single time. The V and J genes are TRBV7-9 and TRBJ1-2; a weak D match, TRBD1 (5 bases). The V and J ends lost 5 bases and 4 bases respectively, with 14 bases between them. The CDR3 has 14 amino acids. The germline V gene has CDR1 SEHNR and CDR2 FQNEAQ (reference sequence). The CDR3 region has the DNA TGTGCCAGCAGCCCAGCAGGGTTCGGCTATGGCTACACCTTC. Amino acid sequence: CASSPAGFGYGYTF.

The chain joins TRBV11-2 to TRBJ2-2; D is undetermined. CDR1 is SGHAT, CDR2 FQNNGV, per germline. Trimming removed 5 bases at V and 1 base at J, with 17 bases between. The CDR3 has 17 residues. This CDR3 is CASSMSLWAKNTGELFF. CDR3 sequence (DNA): TGTGCCAGCAGCATGTCTTTATGGGCGAAGAACACCGGGGAGCTGTTTTTT. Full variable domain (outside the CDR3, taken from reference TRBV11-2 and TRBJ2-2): EAGVAQSPRYKIIEKRQSVAFWCNPISGHATLYWYQQILGQGPKLLIQFQNNGVVDDSQLPKDRFSAERLKGVDSTLKIQPAKLEDSAVYLCASSMSLWAKNTGELFFGEGSRLTVL.

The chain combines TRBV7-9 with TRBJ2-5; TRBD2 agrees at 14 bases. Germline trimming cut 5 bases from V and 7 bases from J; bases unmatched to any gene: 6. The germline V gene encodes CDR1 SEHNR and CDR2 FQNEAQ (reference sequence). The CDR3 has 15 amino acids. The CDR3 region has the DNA TGTGCCAGCAGCGGGACTAGCGGGAGTCGTGGGACCCAGTACTTC. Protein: CASSGTSGSRGTQYF.

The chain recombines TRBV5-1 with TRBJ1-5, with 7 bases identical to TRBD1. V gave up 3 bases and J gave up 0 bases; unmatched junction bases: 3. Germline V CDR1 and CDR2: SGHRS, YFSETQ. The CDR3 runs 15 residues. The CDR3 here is CASSWTGDSNQPQHF. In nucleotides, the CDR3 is TGCGCCAGCAGCTGGACAGGCGATAGCAATCAGCCCCAGCATTTT.

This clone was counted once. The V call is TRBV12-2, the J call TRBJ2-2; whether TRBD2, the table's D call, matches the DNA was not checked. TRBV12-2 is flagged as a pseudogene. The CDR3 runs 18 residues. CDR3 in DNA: TGTGCAAGTCGCTTATCTTGTGGGACGGGAGCCGACACCGGGGAGCTGTTTTTT. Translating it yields CASRLSCGTGADTGELFF.

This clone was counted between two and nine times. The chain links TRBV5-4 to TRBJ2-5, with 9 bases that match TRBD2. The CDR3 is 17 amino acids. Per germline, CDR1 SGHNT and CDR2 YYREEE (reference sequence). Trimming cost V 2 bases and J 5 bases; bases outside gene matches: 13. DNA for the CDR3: TGTGCCAGCAGCTTCTCACTTAGCGGGAGAACTGGGGAGACCCAGTACTTC. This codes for CASSFSLSGRTGETQYF.

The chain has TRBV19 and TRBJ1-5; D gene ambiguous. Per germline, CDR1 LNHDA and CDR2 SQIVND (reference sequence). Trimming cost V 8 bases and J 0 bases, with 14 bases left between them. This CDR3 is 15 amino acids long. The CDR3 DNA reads TGTGCCAGTTCCAGAATGGGCCTTAGCAATCAGCCCCAGCATTTT. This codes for CASSRMGLSNQPQHF.

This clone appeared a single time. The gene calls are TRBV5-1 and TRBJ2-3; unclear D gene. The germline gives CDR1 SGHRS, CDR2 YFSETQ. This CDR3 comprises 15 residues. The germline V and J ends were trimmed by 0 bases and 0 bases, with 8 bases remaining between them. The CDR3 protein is CASSLDFASTDTQYF. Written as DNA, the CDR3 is TGCGCCAGCAGCTTGGATTTCGCGAGCACAGATACGCAGTATTTT.

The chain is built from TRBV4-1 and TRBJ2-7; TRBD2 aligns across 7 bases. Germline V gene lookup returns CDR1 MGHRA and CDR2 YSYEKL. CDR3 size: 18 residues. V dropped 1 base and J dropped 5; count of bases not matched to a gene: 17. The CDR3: CASSQGKEVLTSRHEQYF. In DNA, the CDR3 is TGCGCCAGCAGCCAAGGAAAGGAGGTTTTGACTAGCCGCCACGAGCAGTACTTC.

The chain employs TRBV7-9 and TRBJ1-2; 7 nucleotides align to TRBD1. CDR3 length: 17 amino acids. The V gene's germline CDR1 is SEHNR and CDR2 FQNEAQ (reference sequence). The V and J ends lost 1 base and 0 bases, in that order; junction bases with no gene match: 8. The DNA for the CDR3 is TGTGCCAGCAGCTTAGAAAGACAGGGCATAGCTAACTATGGCTACACCTTC. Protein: CASSLERQGIANYGYTF. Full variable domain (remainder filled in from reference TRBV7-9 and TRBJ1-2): DTGVSQNPRHKITKRGQNVTFRCDPISEHNRLYWYRQTLGQGPEFLTYFQNEAQLEKSRLLSDRFSAERPKGSFSTLEIQRTEQGDSAMYLCASSLERQGIANYGYTFGSGTRLTVV.

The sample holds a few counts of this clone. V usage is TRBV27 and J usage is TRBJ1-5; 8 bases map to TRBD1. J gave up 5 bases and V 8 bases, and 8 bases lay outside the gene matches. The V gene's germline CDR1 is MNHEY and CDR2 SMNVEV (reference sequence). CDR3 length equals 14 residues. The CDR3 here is CASGHDRGYQPQHF. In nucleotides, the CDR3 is TGTGCCAGCGGGCACGACAGGGGCTATCAGCCCCAGCATTTT.

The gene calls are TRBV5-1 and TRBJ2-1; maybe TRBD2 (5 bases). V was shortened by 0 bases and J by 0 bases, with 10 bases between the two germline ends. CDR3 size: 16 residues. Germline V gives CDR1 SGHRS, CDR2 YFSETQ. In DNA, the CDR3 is TGCGCCAGCAGCTTGGAAGCGGCTGGCTCCTACAATGAGCAGTTCTTC. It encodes CASSLEAAGSYNEQFF.

This chain's CDR3 is CASLPGQYTEAFF. The CDR3 nucleotides read TGTGCCAGTCTTCCGGGACAGTACACTGAAGCTTTCTTT. The J gene is TRBJ1-1, the V gene TRBV2; 7 positions match TRBD1. Germline assignment: CDR1 SNHLY and CDR2 FYNNEI. V lost 9 bases and J lost 3; bases outside the gene matches: 7. The CDR3 length is 13 residues. Based on the CDR3 plus reference TRBV2 and TRBJ1-1, the full variable domain is EPEVTQTPSHQVTQMGQEVILRCVPISNHLYFYWYRQILGQKVEFLVSFYNNEISEKSEIFDDQFSVERPDGSNFTLKIRSTKLEDSAMYFCASLPGQYTEAFFGQGTRLTVV.

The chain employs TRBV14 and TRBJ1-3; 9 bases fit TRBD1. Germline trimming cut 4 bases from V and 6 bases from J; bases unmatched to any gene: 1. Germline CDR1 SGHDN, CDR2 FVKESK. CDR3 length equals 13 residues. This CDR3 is CASSRTGVNTIYF. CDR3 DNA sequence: TGTGCCAGCAGCCGGACAGGGGTAAACACCATATATTTT.

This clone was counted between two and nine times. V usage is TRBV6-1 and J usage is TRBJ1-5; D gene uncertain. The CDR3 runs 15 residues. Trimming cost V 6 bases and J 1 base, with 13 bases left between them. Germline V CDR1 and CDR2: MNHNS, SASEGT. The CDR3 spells CASSLLQVSNQPQHF. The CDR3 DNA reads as TGTGCCAGCAGCTTACTCCAAGTAAGCAATCAGCCCCAGCATTTT.

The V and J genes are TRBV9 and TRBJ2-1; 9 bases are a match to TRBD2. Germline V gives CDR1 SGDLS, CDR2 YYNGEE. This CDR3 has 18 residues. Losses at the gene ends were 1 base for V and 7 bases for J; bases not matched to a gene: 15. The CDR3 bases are TGTGCCAGCAGCGTATCCCCATCGTGGGCGGGAGGGAGGAATGAGCAGTTCTTC. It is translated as CASSVSPSWAGGRNEQFF. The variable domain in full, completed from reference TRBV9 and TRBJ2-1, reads DSGVTQTPKHLITATGQRVTLRCSPRSGDLSVYWYQQSLDQGLQFLIQYYNGEERAKGNILERFSAQQFPDLHSELNLSSLELGDSALYFCASSVSPSWAGGRNEQFFGPGTRLTVL.

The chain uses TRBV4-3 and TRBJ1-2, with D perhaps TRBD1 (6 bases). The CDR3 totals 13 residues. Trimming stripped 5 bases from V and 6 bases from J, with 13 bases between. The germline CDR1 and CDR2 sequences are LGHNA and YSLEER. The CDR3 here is CASSERGSHGYTF. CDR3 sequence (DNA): TGCGCCAGCAGCGAAAGGGGGAGTCATGGCTACACCTTC.

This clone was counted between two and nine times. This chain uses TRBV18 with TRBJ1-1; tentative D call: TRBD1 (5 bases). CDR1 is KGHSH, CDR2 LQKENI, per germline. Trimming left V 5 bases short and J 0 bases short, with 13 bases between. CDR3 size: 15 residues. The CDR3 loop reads CASSGPRGVNTEAFF. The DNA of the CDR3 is TGTGCCAGCTCAGGTCCCCGGGGGGTGAACACTGAAGCTTTCTTT. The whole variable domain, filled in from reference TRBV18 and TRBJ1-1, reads NAGVMQNPRHLVRRRGQEARLRCSPMKGHSHVYWYRQLPEEGLKFMVYLQKENIIDESGMPKERFSAEFPKEGPSILRIQQVVRGDSAAYFCASSGPRGVNTEAFFGQGTRLTVV.

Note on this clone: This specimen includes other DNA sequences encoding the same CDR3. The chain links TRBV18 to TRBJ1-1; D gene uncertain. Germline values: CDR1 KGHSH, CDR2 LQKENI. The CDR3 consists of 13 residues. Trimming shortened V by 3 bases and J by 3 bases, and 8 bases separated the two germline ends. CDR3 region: CASSPGGDTEAFF. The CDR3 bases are TGTGCCAGCTCACCTGGCGGAGACACTGAAGCTTTCTTT.

The CDR3 DNA reads TGTGCCAGCAGTTTAATGACAGGGGCTGGAGGCTACACCTTC. This codes for CASSLMTGAGGYTF. J is TRBJ1-2 and V is TRBV28, with 8 nucleotides matching TRBD1. The CDR3 has 14 amino acids. With V trimmed by 2 bases and J by 8 bases, 7 bases remained unmatched. CDR1 and CDR2 from the germline V gene are MDHEN and SYDVKM.

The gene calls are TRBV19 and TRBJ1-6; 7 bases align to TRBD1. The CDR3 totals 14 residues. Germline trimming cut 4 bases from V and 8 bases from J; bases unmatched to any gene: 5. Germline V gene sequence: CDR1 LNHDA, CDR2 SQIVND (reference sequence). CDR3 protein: CASSTGTVYSPLHF. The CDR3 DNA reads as TGTGCCAGTAGTACGGGGACAGTATATTCACCCCTCCACTTT.

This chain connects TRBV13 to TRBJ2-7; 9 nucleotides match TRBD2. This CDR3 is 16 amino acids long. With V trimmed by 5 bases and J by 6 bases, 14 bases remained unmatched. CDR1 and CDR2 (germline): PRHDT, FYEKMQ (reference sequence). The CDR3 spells CASSEGGVAGVGEQYV. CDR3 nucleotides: TGTGCCAGCAGCGAAGGGGGGGTAGCGGGAGTAGGCGAGCAGTACGTC.

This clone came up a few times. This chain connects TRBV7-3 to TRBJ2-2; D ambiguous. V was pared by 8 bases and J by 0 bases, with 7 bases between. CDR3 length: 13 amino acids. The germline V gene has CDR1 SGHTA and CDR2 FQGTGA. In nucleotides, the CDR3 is TGTGCCAGCTCTAGTACGAACACCGGGGAGCTGTTTTTT. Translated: CASSSTNTGELFF.

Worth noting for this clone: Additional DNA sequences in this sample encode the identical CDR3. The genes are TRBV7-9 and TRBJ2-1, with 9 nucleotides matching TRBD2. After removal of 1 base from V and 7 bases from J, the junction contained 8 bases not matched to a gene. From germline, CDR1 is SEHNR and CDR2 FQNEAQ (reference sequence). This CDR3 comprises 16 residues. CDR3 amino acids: CASSLVGGRAGNEQFF. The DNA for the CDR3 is TGTGCCAGCAGCTTAGTTGGCGGGAGGGCCGGGAATGAGCAGTTCTTC.

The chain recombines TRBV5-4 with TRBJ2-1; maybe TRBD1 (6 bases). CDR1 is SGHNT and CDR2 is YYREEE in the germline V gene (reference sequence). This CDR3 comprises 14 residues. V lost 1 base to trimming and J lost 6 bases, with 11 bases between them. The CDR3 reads CASSLKTGFNEQFF. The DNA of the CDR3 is TGTGCCAGCAGCTTGAAAACAGGGTTCAATGAGCAGTTCTTC.

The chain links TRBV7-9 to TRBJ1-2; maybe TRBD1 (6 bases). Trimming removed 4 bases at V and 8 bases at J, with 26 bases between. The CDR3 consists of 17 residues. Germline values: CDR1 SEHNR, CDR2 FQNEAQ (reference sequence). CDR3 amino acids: CASSSQVGWSGDGGYTF. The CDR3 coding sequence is TGTGCCAGCAGCTCCCAAGTCGGTTGGTCAGGGGATGGAGGCTACACCTTC. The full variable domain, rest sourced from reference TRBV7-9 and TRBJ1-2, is DTGVSQNPRHKITKRGQNVTFRCDPISEHNRLYWYRQTLGQGPEFLTYFQNEAQLEKSRLLSDRFSAERPKGSFSTLEIQRTEQGDSAMYLCASSSQVGWSGDGGYTFGSGTRLTVV.